This is a list of T cell receptor beta chains from one sample in a study of T cell repertoires in cytomegalovirus infection. Their cognate antigens are unknown. Each CDR3 protein gets one entry after TCRdb re-called the reads with MiXCR. The repertoire consists of about 310,000 distinct CDR3 sequences, with around 25% occurring once and the leading ten covering roughly 14%. The sequencing used cultured PBMCs, collected from culture after CMV antigen stimulation. The source is a human donor in good health (CMV status not recorded). Some clones in this sample may be carry-over from other donors' samples. CDR3s include the opening cysteine and the closing phenylalanine or tryptophan. The D gene is left open where the match is weak. Where a row states a size, it is once, few, many or the class of an expanded clone; other rows omit it.

v_gene,j_gene,abundance,d_gene,CDR3aa,CDR3nt
TRBV27,TRBJ1-1,few,NA,CASSLLGTRLVAFF,TGTGCCAGCAGTTTATTAGGGACAAGACTTGTGGCTTTCTTT
TRBV10-2,TRBJ1-1,few,TRBD1,CATKTGGNMNTEAFF,TGCGCCACCAAGACAGGGGGTAACATGAACACTGAAGCTTTCTTT
TRBV7-2,TRBJ2-6,many,TRBD1,CASSFGQAGANVLTF,TGTGCCAGCAGCTTCGGACAGGCTGGGGCCAACGTCCTGACTTTC
TRBV12-3/TRBV12-4,TRBJ2-5,many,TRBD2,CASSFRAGRETQYF,TGTGCCAGCAGTTTTCGAGCGGGACGAGAGACCCAGTACTTC
TRBV7-2,TRBJ2-6,NA,NA,CASSLAITEANVLTF,TGTGCCAGCAGCCTTGCGATAACTGAGGCCAACGTCCTGACTTTC
TRBV19,TRBJ2-5,NA,TRBD1,CASSLQGIQETQYF,TGTGCCAGTAGTCTACAGGGGATTCAAGAGACCCAGTACTTC
TRBV7-6,TRBJ2-2,few,TRBD1,CASSLTRDRGPTGELFF,TGTGCCAGCAGCTTGACCCGGGACAGGGGGCCCACCGGGGAGCTGTTTTTT
TRBV20-1,TRBJ2-7,NA,TRBD2,CSASTSGGYEQYF,TGCAGTGCTAGTACTAGCGGGGGTTACGAGCAGTACTTC
TRBV5-4,TRBJ1-2,NA,NA,CASSLGHSANYGYTF,TGTGCCAGCAGCCTGGGACACTCCGCTAACTATGGCTACACCTTC
TRBV28,TRBJ2-2,few,TRBD2,CASTLSGRSLNTGELFF,TGTGCCAGCACACTCAGCGGGAGGTCCCTGAACACCGGGGAGCTGTTTTTT
TRBV11-2,TRBJ2-1,NA,NA,CASSLVQLAEQFF,TGTGCCAGCAGCTTAGTTCAGCTCGCTGAGCAGTTCTTC
TRBV19,TRBJ2-1,NA,NA,CASRGGVERNEQFF,TGTGCCAGTAGGGGAGGCGTTGAAAGGAATGAGCAGTTCTTC
TRBV27,TRBJ1-2,few,NA,CASSLSAEAPLEGYTF,TGTGCCAGCAGTTTATCGGCGGAGGCCCCTTTGGAGGGCTACACCTTC
TRBV6-2/TRBV6-3,TRBJ2-2,NA,TRBD2,CASSYGGSTGELFF,TGTGCCAGCAGTTACGGCGGGAGCACCGGGGAGCTGTTTTTT
TRBV7-2,TRBJ1-5,many,NA,CASRREAGNQPQHF,TGTGCCAGCAGACGCGAGGCGGGGAATCAGCCCCAGCATTTT
TRBV7-9,TRBJ2-1,few,NA,CASSLGSRNEQFF,TGTGCCAGCAGCTTGGGCAGTAGGAATGAGCAGTTCTTC
TRBV7-9,TRBJ1-2,many,NA,CASSLGVTDNYGYTF,TGTGCCAGCAGCTTAGGAGTAACTGATAACTATGGCTACACCTTC
TRBV2,TRBJ2-5,NA,NA,CASSDTTRLTQYF,TGTGCCAGCAGTGATACGACCCGCCTGACCCAGTACTTC
TRBV10-3,TRBJ2-3,NA,NA,CAISLLKGGTQYF,TGTGCCATCAGCCTCCTGAAAGGAGGGACGCAGTATTTT
TRBV11-2,TRBJ1-4,many,NA,CASGPRGGGNVEKLFF,TGTGCCAGCGGTCCGCGGGGAGGGGGAAATGTAGAAAAACTGTTTTTT
TRBV6-5,TRBJ1-3,few,NA,CASSYSGALSGNTIYF,TGTGCCAGCAGTTACTCCGGCGCTTTGTCTGGAAACACCATATATTTT
TRBV12-5,TRBJ1-1,few,TRBD1,CASGPPGQGATEAFF,TGTGCTAGTGGTCCTCCGGGACAGGGGGCCACTGAAGCTTTCTTT
TRBV24-1,TRBJ2-5,NA,NA,CATSDSDFGLETQYF,TGTGCCACCAGTGATTCCGACTTCGGGTTGGAGACCCAGTACTTC
TRBV7-2,TRBJ2-5,many,NA,CASSRNQRQGGETQYF,TGTGCCAGCAGCCGTAACCAACGACAGGGAGGAGAGACCCAGTACTTC
TRBV20-1,TRBJ2-7,few,NA,CSAVKANSYEQYF,TGCAGTGCTGTAAAGGCTAACTCCTACGAGCAGTACTTC
TRBV7-2,TRBJ2-7,many,NA,CASSLEGGARDYEQYF,TGTGCCAGCAGCTTAGAAGGTGGGGCCCGGGACTACGAGCAGTACTTC
TRBV4-1,TRBJ2-2,few,NA,CASNGRGLRDTGELFF,TGCGCCAGCAATGGACGGGGACTCCGCGACACCGGGGAGCTGTTTTTT
TRBV7-9,TRBJ2-3,many,NA,CASNRAESTDTQYF,TGTGCCAGCAATAGGGCGGAGAGCACAGATACGCAGTATTTT
TRBV7-2,TRBJ2-5,many,TRBD1,CASSPPNRGNETQYF,TGTGCCAGCAGCCCTCCGAACAGGGGGAATGAGACCCAGTACTTC
TRBV20-1,TRBJ2-1,NA,TRBD2,CSARGYSLAGRADEQFF,TGCAGTGCTAGAGGGTATAGTCTAGCGGGAAGGGCCGATGAGCAGTTCTTC
TRBV5-4,TRBJ1-3,NA,NA,CASSSGVAEGNTIYF,TGTGCCAGCAGCTCCGGGGTGGCGGAAGGAAACACCATATATTTT
TRBV4-3,TRBJ2-2,many,NA,CASSPSRRSYAGELFF,TGCGCCAGCAGCCCCTCTCGGCGCTCGTATGCCGGGGAGCTGTTTTTT
TRBV20-1,TRBJ2-3,NA,TRBD2,CSAGSTSGVTDTQYF,TGCAGTGCTGGCTCGACTAGCGGGGTCACAGATACGCAGTATTTT
TRBV7-2,TRBJ2-7,many,NA,CASSPSPGYEQYF,TGTGCCAGCAGCCCGAGTCCGGGGTACGAGCAGTACTTC
TRBV7-2,TRBJ2-7,many,NA,CASSLAGRGYEQYF,TGTGCCAGCAGCTTAGCGGGTCGGGGCTACGAGCAGTACTTC
TRBV7-9,TRBJ2-6,many,NA,CASSLGHRRGEGANVLTF,TGTGCCAGCAGCTTAGGACACAGGCGTGGGGAAGGGGCCAACGTCCTGACTTTC
TRBV12-3/TRBV12-4,TRBJ2-2,many,TRBD1,CASSNRGNTGELFF,TGTGCCAGCAGTAACAGGGGGAACACCGGGGAGCTGTTTTTT